Sequencing of this T cell receptor beta chain was carried out in a study of cytomegalovirus exposure and HLA in healthy donors. Across the study: HLA-typed donors were the source of about 81 million unique TCRs held in an early data release. Study results and limitations: HLA alleles showed associations with fewer than 20,000 TCR beta sequences in a later analysis, at a 0.05 false discovery rate.

PCR amplification relied on 60 Vbeta primers (plus 13 Jbeta primers). TCRdb's copy holds only in-frame clones and misses some; the assay was immunoSEQ multiplex PCR. Seen here are tens of thousands of clones, 63% observed once, and the top ten hold roughly 6%. Concerning this clone: As yet, its antigen is unknown.

Trimming stripped 0 bases from V and 4 bases from J, with 4 bases between. Germline V gene lookup returns CDR1 SGHDN and CDR2 FVKESK. CDR3 length equals 12 residues. The chain joins TRBV14 to TRBJ2-7; no clear D gene. The sequenced sample was PBMCs. This TCR came from a young woman in good health and CMV-seronegative. The CDR3 here is CASSQDRYEQYF. CDR3 coding DNA: TGTGCCAGCAGCCAAGATCGGTACGAGCAGTACTTC.